A selection of T cell receptor beta chains follows, all from one sample in a study of OX40 agonist ivuxolimab in advanced cancers. The method was immunoSEQ multiplex PCR; TCRdb's version includes in-frame clones alone and lacks a portion of them. The sample includes about 71,000 clones, approximately 91% of them seen just once. The source was CD4+ or CD8+ T cells sorted from blood, collected in a trial of the OX40 agonist ivuxolimab. These receptors were collected from an adult with an advanced solid tumor such as melanoma, head and neck, liver or kidney cancer. The CDR3 runs from the conserved cysteine through the conserved F or W. A D gene is named only where the DNA matches it firmly. Where a row states a size, it is once, few, many or the class of an expanded clone; other rows omit it.

D: NA; J: TRBJ1-1; size: NA; V: TRBV27; CDR3: CASAGLMNTEAFF; DNA: TGTGCCAGCGCAGGTCTCATGAACACTGAAGCTTTCTTT
D: TRBD2; J: TRBJ2-7; size: NA; V: TRBV5-8; CDR3: CASAPELAEREQYF; DNA: TGTGCCAGCGCACCGGAACTAGCGGAGAGGGAGCAGTACTTC
D: NA; J: TRBJ1-1; size: NA; V: TRBV19; CDR3: CASRENRGTEAFF; DNA: TGTGCCAGTAGAGAAAACAGAGGTACTGAAGCTTTCTTT
D: TRBD2; J: TRBJ2-3; size: NA; V: TRBV5-6; CDR3: CASSPGTSATQYF; DNA: TGTGCCAGCAGCCCCGGGACTAGCGCTACGCAGTATTTT
D: NA; J: TRBJ2-5; size: NA; V: TRBV7-2; CDR3: CASSLAQQETQYF; DNA: TGTGCCAGCAGCTTAGCGCAGCAAGAGACCCAGTACTTC
D: NA; J: TRBJ1-1; size: NA; V: TRBV6-5; CDR3: CASSYSEGNTEAFF; DNA: TGTGCCAGCAGTTACTCTGAAGGGAACACTGAAGCTTTCTTT
D: NA; J: TRBJ1-1; size: NA; V: TRBV15; CDR3: CATSRDLSGAGTEAFF; DNA: TGTGCCACCAGCAGAGATCTGAGCGGGGCCGGCACTGAAGCTTTCTTT
D: NA; J: TRBJ1-2; size: NA; V: TRBV19; CDR3: CATLGKGLNYGYTF; DNA: TGTGCCACCCTTGGAAAAGGACTAAACTATGGCTACACCTTC
D: NA; J: TRBJ2-7; size: NA; V: TRBV5-1; CDR3: CASSLDRDGFYEQYF; DNA: TGCGCCAGCAGCTTGGACCGAGACGGTTTCTACGAGCAGTACTTC
D: TRBD2; J: TRBJ2-1; size: many; V: TRBV4-3; CDR3: CASSQALAGGVYNEQFF; DNA: TGCGCCAGCAGCCAAGCCTTAGCGGGAGGGGTCTACAATGAGCAGTTCTTC
D: NA; J: TRBJ1-2; size: NA; V: TRBV11-1; CDR3: CASSLAGSYGYTF; DNA: TGTGCCAGCAGCTTAGCGGGCAGCTATGGCTACACCTTC
D: NA; J: TRBJ2-1; size: NA; V: TRBV6-1; CDR3: CATEGNEQFF; DNA: TGTGCCACCGAAGGCAATGAGCAGTTCTTC
D: TRBD2; J: TRBJ2-1; size: NA; V: TRBV19; CDR3: CASCGTSGANEQFF; DNA: TGTGCCAGTTGCGGGACTAGCGGGGCCAATGAGCAGTTCTTC
D: TRBD2; J: TRBJ2-4; size: NA; V: TRBV7-8; CDR3: CASSSPGASGRDKNIQYF; DNA: TGTGCCAGCAGCTCCCCGGGGGCTAGCGGGAGAGACAAAAACATTCAGTACTTC
D: NA; J: TRBJ1-3; size: NA; V: TRBV10-3; CDR3: CAISDPDRSSGNTIYF; DNA: TGTGCCATCAGTGATCCGGACCGGAGCTCTGGAAACACCATATATTTT
D: NA; J: TRBJ2-2; size: NA; V: TRBV5-5; CDR3: CASSFNTGELFF; DNA: TGTGCCAGCAGTTTCAACACCGGGGAGCTGTTTTTT
D: NA; J: TRBJ1-3; size: NA; V: TRBV28; CDR3: CASSYSSGNTIYF; DNA: TGTGCCAGCAGTTATAGCTCTGGAAACACCATATATTTT
D: NA; J: TRBJ2-7; size: NA; V: TRBV5-6; CDR3: CASARGASYEQYF; DNA: TGTGCCAGCGCGAGGGGGGCGAGTTACGAGCAGTACTTC
D: NA; J: TRBJ1-2; size: NA; V: TRBV5-4; CDR3: CASSQDRGSDRSNYGYTF; DNA: TGTGCCAGCAGCCAAGATAGGGGGAGTGACAGGTCTAACTATGGCTACACCTTC
D: NA; J: TRBJ2-5; size: NA; V: TRBV4-3; CDR3: CASSQWDYQETQYF; DNA: TGCGCCAGCAGCCAGTGGGACTACCAAGAGACCCAGTACTTC
D: TRBD2; J: TRBJ2-7; size: NA; V: TRBV4-1; CDR3: CASSGRAGEAYEQYF; DNA: TGTGCCAGCAGCGGACGAGCGGGAGAGGCCTACGAGCAGTACTTC
D: NA; J: TRBJ2-3; size: NA; V: TRBV13; CDR3: CASSAQNLTDTQYF; DNA: TGTGCCAGCAGCGCCCAGAACCTCACAGATACGCAGTATTTT
D: NA; J: TRBJ2-7; size: NA; V: TRBV11-2; CDR3: CASSFEGGEQYF; DNA: TGTGCCAGCAGCTTTGAGGGGGGCGAGCAGTACTTC
D: NA; J: TRBJ2-3; size: NA; V: TRBV9; CDR3: CASSPGRGQYTDTQYF; DNA: TGTGCCAGCAGCCCCGGTCGGGGACAATACACAGATACGCAGTATTTT
D: TRBD1; J: TRBJ1-1; size: NA; V: TRBV4-1; CDR3: CASSQADRDPLRGAFF; DNA: TGCGCCAGCAGCCAGGCCGACAGGGACCCACTTCGCGGGGCTTTCTTT
D: NA; J: TRBJ2-6; size: NA; V: TRBV11-2; CDR3: CASREAGGGANVLTF; DNA: TGTGCCAGCAGGGAGGCAGGCGGTGGGGCCAACGTCCTGACTTTC
D: NA; J: TRBJ2-1; size: NA; V: TRBV19; CDR3: CASSSGAYNEQFF; DNA: TGTGCCAGTAGTAGCGGGGCGTACAATGAGCAGTTCTTC
D: NA; J: TRBJ1-1; size: NA; V: TRBV4-3; CDR3: CASSQAQLNTEAFF; DNA: TGCGCCAGCAGCCAAGCACAGTTGAACACTGAAGCTTTCTTT
D: NA; J: TRBJ2-7; size: once; V: TRBV27; CDR3: CASRKSTSLSYEQYF; DNA: TGTGCCAGCAGAAAATCGACTAGTCTCTCCTACGAGCAGTACTTC
D: NA; J: TRBJ2-7; size: NA; V: TRBV28; CDR3: CASSFGSSYEQYF; DNA: TGTGCCAGCAGTTTTGGAAGCTCCTACGAGCAGTACTTC
D: NA; J: TRBJ2-7; size: NA; V: TRBV11-3; CDR3: CASSLGRYEQYF; DNA: TGTGCCAGCAGCTTAGGACGCTACGAGCAGTACTTC
D: NA; J: TRBJ1-1; size: once; V: TRBV28; CDR3: CASSLFPTGNTEAFF; DNA: TGTGCCAGCAGTTTATTCCCGACAGGGAACACTGAAGCTTTCTTT
D: NA; J: TRBJ2-1; size: NA; V: TRBV7-9; CDR3: CASSSPDYRAYNEQFF; DNA: TGTGCCAGCAGCTCCCCGGACTATCGAGCATACAATGAGCAGTTCTTC
D: NA; J: TRBJ1-5; size: NA; V: TRBV27; CDR3: CASSFQGMSQPQHF; DNA: TGTGCCAGCAGTTTTCAGGGGATGTCTCAGCCCCAGCATTTT
D: NA; J: TRBJ2-2; size: few; V: TRBV7-3; CDR3: CASSLTPDPTGELFF; DNA: TGTGCCAGCAGCTTAACTCCAGATCCCACCGGGGAGCTGTTTTTT
D: NA; J: TRBJ1-1; size: NA; V: TRBV5-5; CDR3: CASSLVVSEAFF; DNA: TGTGCCAGCAGCTTGGTTGTATCCGAAGCTTTCTTT
D: NA; J: TRBJ2-1; size: once; V: TRBV9; CDR3: CASSVARGPYNEQFF; DNA: TGTGCCAGCAGCGTCGCAAGGGGCCCCTACAATGAGCAGTTCTTC
D: TRBD2; J: TRBJ2-7; size: NA; V: TRBV11-3; CDR3: CASSLVTSGRSYEQYF; DNA: TGTGCCAGCAGCTTAGTAACTAGCGGGAGGAGTTACGAGCAGTACTTC
D: NA; J: TRBJ1-2; size: NA; V: TRBV4-3; CDR3: CASSQDAGGLAGYTF; DNA: TGCGCCAGCAGCCAAGACGCGGGGGGATTGGCTGGCTACACCTTC
D: NA; J: TRBJ1-1; size: NA; V: TRBV4-3; CDR3: CASSPSRDTRTEAFF; DNA: TGCGCCAGCAGCCCGTCCCGGGACACGCGGACTGAAGCTTTCTTT
D: TRBD2; J: TRBJ2-3; size: NA; V: TRBV27; CDR3: CASSLAGGTDTQYF; DNA: TGTGCCAGCAGTTTGGCGGGAGGCACAGATACGCAGTATTTT
D: NA; J: TRBJ2-3; size: NA; V: TRBV11-3; CDR3: CASSLDPSGPTDTQYF; DNA: TGTGCCAGCAGCTTAGACCCCAGCGGACCCACAGATACGCAGTATTTT
D: NA; J: TRBJ1-1; size: once; V: TRBV28; CDR3: CASSFSVTEAFF; DNA: TGTGCCAGCAGTTTCAGTGTCACTGAAGCTTTCTTT
D: NA; J: TRBJ2-7; size: NA; V: TRBV5-6; CDR3: CASSVRDPLTYEQYF; DNA: TGTGCCAGCAGCGTCCGGGACCCTCTAACCTACGAGCAGTACTTC
D: TRBD1; J: TRBJ2-5; size: NA; V: TRBV28; CDR3: CASSLGDREIIETQYF; DNA: TGTGCCAGCAGTCTGGGGGACAGGGAAATCATCGAGACCCAGTACTTC
D: NA; J: TRBJ1-1; size: NA; V: TRBV7-8; CDR3: CASSLAANTEAFF; DNA: TGTGCCAGCAGCTTAGCCGCAAACACTGAAGCTTTCTTT
D: TRBD1; J: TRBJ2-7; size: few; V: TRBV7-3; CDR3: CASSLDGTGIYEQYF; DNA: TGTGCCAGCAGCTTAGACGGGACAGGGATCTACGAGCAGTACTTC
D: NA; J: TRBJ2-7; size: NA; V: TRBV6-5; CDR3: CASSYSGILPYEQYF; DNA: TGTGCCAGCAGTTACTCAGGGATCCTACCCTACGAGCAGTACTTC
D: NA; J: TRBJ1-2; size: NA; V: TRBV9; CDR3: CASSGRDTQGISYGYTF; DNA: TGTGCCAGCAGCGGCCGGGACACCCAGGGGATTAGCTATGGCTACACCTTC
D: TRBD1; J: TRBJ1-4; size: NA; V: TRBV10-3; CDR3: CAIRQGEWDNEKLFF; DNA: TGTGCCATCAGACAGGGGGAATGGGACAATGAAAAACTGTTTTTT
D: TRBD1; J: TRBJ2-3; size: NA; V: TRBV28; CDR3: CASSLWSGGARDTQYF; DNA: TGTGCCAGCAGTTTATGGTCAGGGGGCGCAAGAGATACGCAGTATTTT
D: NA; J: TRBJ1-4; size: few; V: TRBV18; CDR3: CASSPPQGPNEKLFF; DNA: TGTGCCAGCTCACCACCGCAGGGGCCTAATGAAAAACTGTTTTTT
D: TRBD2; J: TRBJ2-7; size: NA; V: TRBV6-5; CDR3: CASGTSVSSYEQYF; DNA: TGTGCCAGCGGGACTAGCGTTAGTTCCTACGAGCAGTACTTC
D: NA; J: TRBJ2-1; size: NA; V: TRBV25-1; CDR3: CASSELKESSYNEQFF; DNA: TGTGCCAGCAGTGAATTGAAAGAAAGCTCCTACAATGAGCAGTTCTTC
D: TRBD2; J: TRBJ2-7; size: NA; V: TRBV11-2; CDR3: CASSQSRLAYEQYF; DNA: TGTGCCAGCAGCCAAAGTAGACTAGCGTACGAGCAGTACTTC